One sample yielded the 12 T cell receptor beta chains listed below, sequenced in a study of control samples from healthy donors and cancer patients. TCRdb's copy holds only in-frame clones and misses some; the assay was immunoSEQ multiplex PCR. The sample holds about 89,000 clones, about 84% seen once. The sample was blood. Receptors were obtained from a woman aged 40 to 50 in good health.

This sequence joins TRBV12-3 or TRBV12-4 and TRBJ1-5; D possibly corresponds to TRBD1 (5 bases). The CDR3 loop spans 13 amino acids. Between the trimmed V and J ends, which lost 6 bases and 6 bases, there was a span of 12 bases. The CDR3 is CASRGGSGQPQHF. CDR3 nucleotides: TGTGCCAGCAGGGGGGGATCGGGTCAGCCCCAGCATTTT.

This chain connects TRBV5-1 to TRBJ1-1; D unclear. V shed 4 bases and J shed 0 bases, with 13 bases lying between them. The CDR3 has 15 residues. The germline V gene encodes CDR1 SGHRS and CDR2 YFSETQ. CDR3 sequence: CASSLGIGMNTEAFF. CDR3 bases: TGCGCCAGCAGCCTTGGGATTGGGATGAACACTGAAGCTTTCTTT. Drawing the rest from reference TRBV5-1 and TRBJ1-1, the complete variable domain is KAGVTQTPRYLIKTRGQQVTLSCSPISGHRSVSWYQQTPGQGLQFLFEYFSETQRNKGNFPGRFSGRQFSNSRSEMNVSTLELGDSALYLCASSLGIGMNTEAFFGQGTRLTVV.

This clone has just one count. This sequence joins TRBV19 and TRBJ1-1, with TRBD1 matching over 8 bases. The length of the CDR3 is 15 residues. Per the germline V gene, CDR1 is LNHDA and CDR2 is SQIVND (reference sequence). Trimming cost V 6 bases and J 0 bases; bases outside gene matches: 6. CDR3: CASRTQGGMNTEAFF. The CDR3 DNA follows: TGTGCCAGTAGGACACAGGGGGGGATGAACACTGAAGCTTTCTTT.

This clone was counted only a few times. This chain uses TRBV5-5 with TRBJ2-1; the match to TRBD1 covers 9 bases. The J segment lost 1 base and the V segment lost 0 bases, leaving 2 bases of the junction unmatched. Germline V gives CDR1 SGHKS, CDR2 YYEKEE (reference sequence). The CDR3 runs 16 residues. DNA of the CDR3: TGTGCCAGCAGCTTGGACAGGGGGCGATCCTACAATGAGCAGTTCTTC. This codes for CASSLDRGRSYNEQFF. Looking up the rest from reference TRBV5-5 and TRBJ2-1 gives the full variable domain: DAGVTQSPTHLIKTRGQQVTLRCSPISGHKSVSWYQQVLGQGPQFIFQYYEKEERGRGNFPDRFSARQFPNYSSELNVNALLLGDSALYLCASSLDRGRSYNEQFFGPGTRLTVL.

The chain is built from TRBV11-3 and TRBJ2-6, with D perhaps TRBD2 (7 bases). This CDR3 has 15 residues. V lost 8 bases and J 4 bases, leaving 15 bases between the germline ends. In germline, CDR1 is SGHNT, CDR2 YENEEA. The CDR3 region has the DNA TGTGCCAGCCGAAGGGGGGGGCTCGGGGCCAACGTCCTGACTTTC. Its translation is CASRRGGLGANVLTF. The whole variable domain, filled in from reference TRBV11-3 and TRBJ2-6, reads EAGVVQSPRYKIIEKKQPVAFWCNPISGHNTLYWYLQNLGQGPELLIRYENEEAVDDSQLPKDRFSAERLKGVDSTLKIQPAELGDSAVYLCASRRGGLGANVLTFGAGSRLTVL.

The V call is TRBV9, the J call TRBJ2-3; D is perhaps TRBD2 (5 bases). CDR3 length: 15 residues. Germline V gene data show CDR1 as SGDLS and CDR2 as YYNGEE. V shed 0 bases and J shed 5 bases, with 13 bases lying between them. The CDR3 region is CASSVVDSGGDTQYF. CDR3 sequence (DNA): TGTGCCAGCAGCGTAGTAGACTCCGGAGGAGATACGCAGTATTTT.

The chain joins TRBV13 to TRBJ2-2; 9 nucleotides match TRBD2. Germline CDR1 is PRHDT and CDR2 is FYEKMQ (reference sequence). The ends lost 5 bases at V and 7 bases at J; junction bases unmatched: 8. This CDR3 is 15 amino acids long. The CDR3 DNA is TGTGCCAGCAGCGTACGCGGGGGGGCCGGCGGGGAGCTGTTTTTT. Its protein product is CASSVRGGAGGELFF.

The chain combines TRBV7-2 with TRBJ2-6; D is uncertain. Germline V gives CDR1 SGHTA, CDR2 FQGNSA. The V end was cut by 7 bases, the J end by 4 bases, with 14 bases between. The CDR3 is 15 amino acids. This chain's CDR3 is CASTDRVVGANVLTF. As DNA, the CDR3 is TGTGCCAGCACGGACCGGGTTGTAGGGGCCAACGTCCTGACTTTC.

The chain combines TRBV3-1 (or the pseudogene TRBV3-2) with TRBJ2-2; D is uncertain. V lost 0 bases and J lost 3, with 8 bases in between. The CDR3 covers 15 residues. Per the germline V gene, CDR1 is LGHDT and CDR2 is YNNKEL (reference sequence). The CDR3 DNA follows: TGTGCCAGCAGCCAAGATTACGACTACACCGGGGAGCTGTTTTTT. Translated, it gives CASSQDYDYTGELFF.

The V and J genes are TRBV4-3 and TRBJ2-1, with D unresolved. CDR3 length: 15 amino acids. In germline, CDR1 is LGHNA, CDR2 YSLEER. V was trimmed by 0 bases and J by 7 bases, leaving 13 bases between them. The CDR3 protein is CASSQEGRVRNEQFF. The CDR3 bases are TGCGCCAGCAGCCAAGAAGGAAGGGTTCGGAATGAGCAGTTCTTC.

The chain is built from TRBV5-1 and TRBJ1-1, with D perhaps matching TRBD1 (5 bases). The germline V gene has CDR1 SGHRS and CDR2 YFSETQ. The CDR3 runs 15 residues. V gave up 0 bases and J gave up 7 bases, with 16 bases separating them. The CDR3 here is CASSLASGYSREAFF. The DNA for the CDR3 is TGCGCCAGCAGCTTGGCCTCAGGGTATAGCCGTGAAGCTTTCTTT.

The chain recombines TRBV2 with TRBJ2-7; D is unclear. The germline CDR1 and CDR2 sequences are SNHLY and FYNNEI. V was clipped by 8 bases and J by 2 bases, with 10 bases between them. The CDR3 consists of 12 residues. DNA of the CDR3: TGTGCCAGCGTCGGCCTTACCTACGAGCAGTACTTC. It yields the protein CASVGLTYEQYF.